The present entry profiles one T cell receptor beta chain with its context. This clone's antigen is unknown. Base-call qualities are not available, and no considerably larger clone is one nucleotide away. This specimen comes from a study of T-cell memory formation after mild COVID-19 (dated by TCRdb to the early 2020s). Notes on the research overall: Most TCR sequence clusters were specific to one of the two donors. Longitudinal TCRalpha and TCRbeta repertoire sequencing tracked T-cell clones expanding and contracting after mild COVID-19 in a couple of donors. The cohort comprised two young, previously healthy adult volunteers, one female and one male.

Sequencing was carried out with an Illumina NovaSeq 6000. cDNA libraries for TCRalpha and TCRbeta were prepared by 5'RACE using constant-segment primers, with sample barcodes and unique molecular identifiers added. RNA was extracted from every sample with Trizol reagent. Amplification of the libraries took two PCR steps, and the second step added a second sample barcode plus Illumina TruSeq adapters. Sequencing of libraries was performed on an Illumina NovaSeq with 2 x 150 bp paired-end reads. The study's processing was this. Reads were demultiplexed and collapsed into UMI-guided consensus sequences with migec v1.2.7. With mixcr v2.1.11, UMI consensuses were aligned to TRA and TRB V and J templates and assembled into clonotypes. Clonotypes were classified as expanded or contracted when called significant by both edgeR and NoisET, with noise models trained on biological replicates. For edgeR calls, a false discovery rate-adjusted p below 0.01 and a log2 fold-change threshold of 1 were applied. As an exploratory analysis of dynamics, max-normalized trajectories of the 1000 most abundant clonotypes were examined with PCA combined with hierarchical clustering. The CD4 or CD8 phenotype of responding clones was assigned using the separately sequenced CD4+ and CD8+ repertoires. Using fastp trimming at Q25 and MiXCR clonotype assembly, TCRdb reanalyzed the public sequencing data and kept in-frame beta chains. A single entry per CDR3 protein holds the most common genes and DNA from its merged rows. The V and J calls, along with clone size, are taken from TCRdb and not from the paper's own processing. The table for this sample lists roughly 510,000 distinct CDR3 sequences; 17% of them were counted only once. The ten largest clones take up 8.1% of the sample.

Ficoll-Paque density gradient centrifugation was the method used to isolate PBMCs. Broad study findings and their caveats: Whether the second-wave clones peaking on day 37 were SARS-CoV-2 specific was not confirmed. The study covered only a couple of mild cases, and larger cohorts including severe cases with pre-infection samples were considered necessary. Contracting CD4+ clones turned up mainly in the CM and EM memory subsets, whereas EMRA was where CD8+ clones were enriched. Balanced CD4/CD8 phenotypes were observed for clones contracting from day 15 to 85, whereas a bias towards CD4+ was observed for a second wave of clones expanding from day 15 to 37. Some responding clones were detected in pre-infection memory, which suggested that pre-existing cross-reactive memory T cells had joined the SARS-CoV-2 response.

The CDR3 has 16 amino acids, counting the end cysteine and phenylalanine. Only the CDR3 part of the read is kept: 48 bases, read in frame from the first base. V is cut back by 5 bases and J by 5 bases, with 11 bases in the junction unmatched. The germline V gene (reference sequence) yields SEHNR for CDR1 and FQNEAQ for CDR2. This receptor was identified in an adult woman who had mild COVID-19 (a few samples of this study predate the infection). The sample titles of this study are shuffled in the database, so cell type and time point are left out; the donor was told from shared clones. The sequenced sample was PBMCs or a T cell subset sorted from them (not recorded which). The sequence is built from TRBV7-9 and TRBJ2-5, with 10 central nucleotides matching TRBD1. The DNA is as follows: TGTGCCAGCAGCCCCCCGTTAGCGGGACAGGGGGAGACCCAGTACTTC. The translation is CASSPPLAGQGETQYF.